This TCR beta chain comes out of a study of neurological immune-mediated disorders. Study findings and constraints: Expansion of TCR clones was greatest in HTLV-1-associated myelopathy and smallest in multiple sclerosis, where it fell below that of healthy controls. Sharing of CDR3 amino acid sequences among expanded clones across subjects was absent, suggesting private repertoires in all groups.

Looked up from germline, CDR1 is DFQATT and CDR2 is SNEGSKA (reference sequence). V was pared by 3 bases and J by 0 bases, with 16 bases between. CDR3 size: 16 residues. Time point described: longitudinal time-point 3. From 2 million PBMCs stored at -80 C, the unsorted libraries were generated. This clonotype was detected many times. Its antigen is as yet unknown. The cDNA was synthesized by means of template-switch 5'RACE, which was carried out with 10-nucleotide random UMIs. TCRdb re-analysed the 5' RACE reads in MiXCR, keeping a single row per CDR3 protein. The sample carries over 90,000 distinct CDR3 sequences, 11% recorded once.

The V call is TRBV20-1, the J call TRBJ2-3, with a weak D call TRBD2 (7 bases). Input material: PBMCs. This receptor was obtained from a female donor with HTLV-1-associated myelopathy (HAM/TSP). The CDR3 DNA is TGCAGTGCTAGTGGGGGGGCCGATAGTAGCACAGATACGCAGTATTTT. Translated, it gives CSASGGADSSTDTQYF.